The 18 T cell receptor beta chains in this list originate from one sample, sequenced in a study of early T cells in non-severe SARS-CoV-2 infection. TCRdb independently ran MiXCR on the 5' RACE reads; one entry per CDR3 protein. Of about 40,000 distinct CDR3 sequences listed, 4.7% are singletons. The sample consisted of whole blood. Receptor source: an adult who was a healthcare worker with PCR-confirmed SARS-CoV-2 infection or an uninfected control (not recorded which).

This clonotype occurred many times. The V call is TRBV9, the J call TRBJ1-4, with 8 nucleotides matching TRBD1. Germline values: CDR1 SGDLS, CDR2 YYNGEE. The V gene end was trimmed by 4 bases and the J gene end by 8 bases; junction bases not matched to a gene: 16. The length of the CDR3 is 17 residues. The CDR3 nucleotides are TGTGCCAGCAGCCACCAGGGACAGGCCCTCTTAGGGGAAAAACTGTTTTTT. Its translation is CASSHQGQALLGEKLFF. Looking up the rest from reference TRBV9 and TRBJ1-4 gives the full variable domain: DSGVTQTPKHLITATGQRVTLRCSPRSGDLSVYWYQQSLDQGLQFLIQYYNGEERAKGNILERFSAQQFPDLHSELNLSSLELGDSALYFCASSHQGQALLGEKLFFGSGTQLSVL.

The chain employs TRBV5-8 and TRBJ1-1; tentatively, D is TRBD1 (6 bases). The V gene's germline CDR1 is SGHTS and CDR2 YDEGEE. The CDR3 runs to 13 residues. V was cut by 4 bases and J by 10 bases, with 17 bases left in between. Here the CDR3 reads CASSKIEGGRAFF. The CDR3 bases are TGTGCCAGCAGCAAAATTGAGGGGGGCAGAGCTTTCTTT.

This clonotype is labeled as medium-sized. The genes are TRBV29-1 and TRBJ2-2; 7 bases match TRBD1. The V gene end was trimmed by 7 bases and the J gene end by 4 bases; junction bases not matched to a gene: 18. In germline, CDR1 is SQVTM, CDR2 ANQGSEA. This CDR3 region has 17 residues. As DNA, the CDR3 is TGCAGCGCCGTCACGGAATTAGACAGGGTCGGCACCGGGGAGCTGTTTTTT. This sequence encodes CSAVTELDRVGTGELFF.

This clonotype was found many times. The rearrangement uses TRBV20-1 and TRBJ2-3; D may be TRBD1 or TRBD2 (8 bases each). Trimming shortened V by 2 bases and J by 4 bases, and 25 bases separated the two germline ends. Per germline, CDR1 DFQATT and CDR2 SNEGSKA (reference sequence). There are 18 residues in the CDR3. For the CDR3, the DNA is TGCAGTGCTAGACAGGGGGCGTTAAGCGGGAGCCCCGCAGATACGCAGTATTTT. Amino acid sequence: CSARQGALSGSPADTQYF.

This clonotype has ten or more counts. The rearrangement joins TRBV29-1 to TRBJ1-1; the match to TRBD1 covers 12 bases. After removal of 4 bases from V and 6 bases from J, the junction contained 9 bases not matched to a gene. CDR1 and CDR2 from the germline V gene are SQVTM and ANQGSEA. The CDR3 has 15 residues. The chain's CDR3 is CSVGDRGRAGPEAFF. Written as DNA, the CDR3 is TGCAGCGTTGGGGACAGGGGGCGGGCTGGACCTGAAGCTTTCTTT.

There are many counts of this clonotype. Its ends do not fully match the called genes, so a read error is possible. V and J are TRBV6-1 and TRBJ1-5, with 9 nucleotides matching TRBD1. CDR3 length equals 15 residues. CDR1 is MNHNS and CDR2 is SASEGT in the germline V gene. The CDR3 DNA is TGTGCCAGCATACAGGGGGCAGGCGGCAATCACCCCCAGCATTTT. This gives the protein CASIQGAGGNHPQHF.

A few counts support this clonotype. The V gene is TRBV5-1, the J gene TRBJ2-7, with 11 bases matching TRBD2. V was pared by 2 bases and J by 0 bases, with 4 bases of the junction left unmatched. Looked up from germline, CDR1 is SGHRS and CDR2 is YFSETQ. This CDR3 is built from 16 residues. CDR3 sequence: CASSLGTSGFSYEQYF. The CDR3 region has the DNA TGCGCCAGCAGCTTAGGGACTAGCGGTTTCTCCTACGAGCAGTACTTC.

J is TRBJ2-3 and V is TRBV7-2; D gene uncertain. V was cut by 4 bases and J by 9 bases, with 17 bases left in between. The germline gives CDR1 SGHTA, CDR2 FQGNSA. The length of the CDR3 is 14 residues. The CDR3 sequence: CASSSSRSALTQYF. The CDR3, as DNA: TGTGCCAGCAGCTCGAGTAGGAGCGCCCTAACGCAGTATTTT.

The rearrangement joins TRBV3-1 to TRBJ1-1; weak D call: TRBD1 (6 bases). The CDR3 is made up of 15 amino acids. Germline V gene sequence: CDR1 LGHDT, CDR2 YNNKEL (reference sequence). The ends were cut back, 4 bases at V and 8 bases at J, with 20 bases in the middle. In nucleotides, the CDR3 is TGTGCCAGCAGCCCACAACAGGGAGGGGTTTGGGAAGCTTTCTTT. Protein product: CASSPQQGGVWEAFF.

This clonotype has ten or more counts. The chain uses TRBV5-1 and TRBJ2-7; D is perhaps TRBD1 or TRBD2 (5 bases each). CDR1 is SGHRS and CDR2 is YFSETQ in the germline V gene. The CDR3 is 15 residues long. V was pared by 4 bases and J by 0 bases, with 14 bases between. In nucleotides, the CDR3 is TGCGCCAGCAGCACCGGGACGGGATCCTCCTACGAGCAGTACTTC. It specifies CASSTGTGSSYEQYF.

This clonotype was picked up a small number of times. The rearrangement joins TRBV7-8 to TRBJ2-1, with 7 bases matching TRBD2. Germline trimming cut 6 bases from V and 5 bases from J; bases unmatched to any gene: 10. Germline CDR1 SGHVS, CDR2 FQNEAQ. There are 15 residues in the CDR3. CDR3 loop: CASREREIRNNEQFF. CDR3 nucleotides: TGTGCCAGCAGGGAGCGGGAAATAAGGAACAATGAGCAGTTCTTC.

The V call is TRBV5-1, the J call TRBJ2-3; D call uncertain. Germline V gives CDR1 SGHRS, CDR2 YFSETQ. The CDR3 loop spans 13 amino acids. Trimming removed 0 bases at V and 1 base at J, with 3 bases between. DNA of the CDR3: TGCGCCAGCAGCTTGGGGGGCACAGATACGCAGTATTTT. Translated: CASSLGGTDTQYF.

This clonotype was seen more than once but under ten times. V usage is TRBV5-1 and J usage is TRBJ2-1; D uncertain. Trimming removed 0 bases from V and 0 bases from J, with 7 bases in between. Germline V gene sequence: CDR1 SGHRS, CDR2 YFSETQ. CDR3 length: 15 residues. The DNA for the CDR3 is TGCGCCAGCAGCTTGGTAGGTCTCTCCTACAATGAGCAGTTCTTC. Protein: CASSLVGLSYNEQFF. Together with reference TRBV5-1 and TRBJ2-1, the CDR3 gives the full variable domain: KAGVTQTPRYLIKTRGQQVTLSCSPISGHRSVSWYQQTPGQGLQFLFEYFSETQRNKGNFPGRFSGRQFSNSRSEMNVSTLELGDSALYLCASSLVGLSYNEQFFGPGTRLTVL.

This clonotype has a count of ten or more. V and J are TRBV14 and TRBJ1-1; weak D call: TRBD1 (5 bases). There are 14 residues in the CDR3. The V gene lost 0 bases and the J gene lost 4 bases, with 9 bases spanning the gap. The germline V gene has CDR1 SGHDN and CDR2 FVKESK. DNA of the CDR3: TGTGCCAGCAGCCAAGAAGTAAGGGGCACTGAAGCTTTCTTT. Its protein is CASSQEVRGTEAFF.

This clonotype was recorded at least ten times. This rearrangement joins TRBV20-1 to TRBJ2-7; 7 bases agree with TRBD2. Trimming removed 3 bases from V and 5 bases from J; junction bases left unmatched: 7. CDR1 DFQATT and CDR2 SNEGSKA come from the germline V gene (reference sequence). This CDR3 contains 13 residues. The CDR3 here is CSASAGETHEQYF. The CDR3 region has the DNA TGCAGTGCTAGTGCGGGAGAAACCCACGAGCAGTACTTC.

V is TRBV6-6 and J is TRBJ1-1; D is ambiguous. Deletions cut 4 bases from V and 1 base from J, with 13 bases between. Germline loops: CDR1 MNHNY, CDR2 SVGAGI (reference sequence). The length of the CDR3 is 15 residues. The chain's CDR3 is CASSSTQGANTEAFF. As DNA, the CDR3 is TGTGCCAGCAGTTCAACACAAGGAGCGAACACTGAAGCTTTCTTT.

This clonotype has a count of ten or more. The chain carries TRBV11-3 and TRBJ2-5; 14 bases align to TRBD2. The CDR3 has 15 residues. The germline CDR1 and CDR2 sequences are SGHNT and YENEEA. After removal of 5 bases from V and 6 bases from J, the junction contained 5 bases not matched to a gene. CDR3 loop: CASSQGLAGAKTQYF. The CDR3 coding sequence is TGTGCCAGCAGCCAGGGACTAGCGGGAGCAAAGACCCAGTACTTC.

This clonotype was seen repeatedly, ten times or more. The chain links TRBV29-1 to TRBJ2-1; no clear D gene. V was cut by 1 base and J by 5 bases, with 3 bases left in between. This CDR3 comprises 11 residues. Germline values: CDR1 SQVTM, CDR2 ANQGSEA. In nucleotides, the CDR3 is TGCAGCGTTGAAGGGGACAATGAGCAGTTCTTC. Encoded protein: CSVEGDNEQFF.